Shown below are 18 T cell receptor beta chains from a single sample sequenced in a study of Ad26.COV2.S vaccination and SARS-CoV-2 variants. Indicated treatment: over 15 received Ad26.COV2.S at low or high dose, single or two shots; several received placebo; per-sample allocation not given. Specimen acquisition occurred on day 63 following the initial vaccine or placebo injection. Libraries were prepared by immunoSEQ multiplex PCR; TCRdb keeps only in-frame clonotypes and omits some of them. The sample carries about 400,000 clones, approximately 89% recorded once. The input for sequencing was peripheral blood, taken in a trial of Ad26.COV2.S vaccine versus placebo. These receptors came from a person aged 18-60 years who received the Ad26.COV2.S COVID-19 vaccine or a placebo.

The chain uses TRBV28 and TRBJ1-6; D not resolved. V dropped 6 bases and J dropped 4 bases, with 4 bases sitting between them. CDR3 size: 12 residues. Germline V CDR1 and CDR2: MDHEN, SYDVKM. This CDR3 is CASSEYNSPLHF. The CDR3 DNA reads as TGTGCCAGCAGCGAATATAATTCACCCCTCCACTTT.

The chain joins TRBV5-5 to TRBJ1-5; D unclear. Trimming took off 4 bases at V and 6 bases at J, with 17 bases between the two ends. This CDR3 has 15 residues. In germline, CDR1 is SGHKS, CDR2 YYEKEE (reference sequence). CDR3: CASSTGVGDFQPQHF. CDR3 in DNA: TGTGCCAGCAGCACCGGCGTCGGGGATTTTCAGCCCCAGCATTTT.

The chain uses TRBV7-6 and TRBJ2-1, with 9 bases identical to TRBD1. The CDR3 runs 15 residues. The V gene end was trimmed by 5 bases and the J gene end by 8 bases; junction bases not matched to a gene: 10. CDR1 SGHVS and CDR2 FNYEAQ come from the germline V gene. Here the CDR3 DNA reads TGTGCCAGCAGCGCAACCGGGACAGGGATGTATGAGCAGTTCTTC. It encodes CASSATGTGMYEQFF.

The chain joins TRBV6-4 to TRBJ2-1; 7 nucleotides align to TRBD2. Germline values: CDR1 MRHNA, CDR2 SNTAGT. This CDR3 has 14 amino acids. Trimming removed 4 bases from V and 13 bases from J; junction bases left unmatched: 13. CDR3 protein: CASSADGAGGSQFF. The CDR3 DNA sequence: TGTGCCAGCAGTGCCGACGGGGCTGGCGGGAGTCAGTTCTTC.

This sequence joins TRBV12-3 or TRBV12-4 and TRBJ2-5; D remains unclear. V was shortened by 6 bases and J by 0 bases, with 8 bases between the two germline ends. The CDR3 is 13 amino acids. This chain's CDR3 is CASSPIDQETQYF. CDR3 DNA: TGTGCCAGCAGCCCCATAGACCAAGAGACCCAGTACTTC.

This rearrangement joins TRBV5-1 to TRBJ2-2; either TRBD1 or TRBD2 may fit D (5 bases each). Germline loops: CDR1 SGHRS, CDR2 YFSETQ. This CDR3 comprises 16 residues. V lost 4 bases and J 0 bases, leaving 13 bases between the germline ends. The CDR3 reads CASSPFGAANTGELFF. The CDR3 region has the DNA TGCGCCAGCAGCCCGTTCGGGGCCGCGAACACCGGGGAGCTGTTTTTT.

V is TRBV7-3 and J is TRBJ1-2; D gene uncertain. With 5 bases removed from V and 7 bases from J, the gap between germline ends came to 20 bases. Germline V gene data show CDR1 as SGHTA and CDR2 as FQGTGA. The CDR3 extends over 15 amino acids. CDR3 nucleotide sequence: TGTGCCAGCAGCCCCCAGGACGGCCGGGTGGGTGGCTACACCTTC. Residues: CASSPQDGRVGGYTF. Full variable domain (rest looked up from reference TRBV7-3 and TRBJ1-2): GAGVSQTPSNKVTEKGKYVELRCDPISGHTALYWYRQSLGQGPEFLIYFQGTGAADDSGLPNDRFFAVRPEGSVSTLKIQRTERGDSAVYLCASSPQDGRVGGYTFGSGTRLTVV.

The V and J genes are TRBV28 and TRBJ1-4; a weak D match, TRBD1 (5 bases). The germline CDR1 and CDR2 sequences are MDHEN and SYDVKM. Trimming left V 3 bases short and J 7 bases short, with 15 bases between. This CDR3 comprises 15 residues. The CDR3 nucleotides are TGTGCCAGCAGTTTCGACGACAGCTCCGGTGAAAAACTGTTTTTT. Its protein is CASSFDDSSGEKLFF.

The rearrangement links TRBV28 to TRBJ2-1, with D possibly being TRBD2 (7 bases). The CDR3 totals 15 residues. Deletions cut 4 bases from V and 3 bases from J, with 13 bases between. Germline V gene lookup returns CDR1 MDHEN and CDR2 SYDVKM. CDR3 in DNA: TGTGCCAGCAGTTGGGGGCTAGCGGACTACAATGAGCAGTTCTTC. This codes for CASSWGLADYNEQFF.

The chain employs TRBV11-1 and TRBJ2-1, with a possible D match to TRBD2 (6 bases). CDR1 is SGHAT and CDR2 is FQDESV in the germline V gene (reference sequence). V lost 5 bases and J 6 bases, leaving 20 bases between the germline ends. CDR3 size: 16 residues. The CDR3 DNA reads as TGTGCCAGCAGCCCCGCACTAGCAGCTTTCTCCAATGAGCAGTTCTTC. This codes for CASSPALAAFSNEQFF.

The table lists this clone with a count of one. The rearrangement joins TRBV10-2 to TRBJ1-1; weak D call: TRBD1 (6 bases). Per the germline V gene, CDR1 is WSHSY and CDR2 is SAAADI. The CDR3 loop spans 15 amino acids. Trimming removed 6 bases at V and 0 bases at J, with 14 bases between. The CDR3 protein is CASRRTGLVNTEAFF. The CDR3 DNA is TGCGCCAGCAGAAGAACAGGGTTGGTGAACACTGAAGCTTTCTTT.

This clone occurred once. The rearrangement uses TRBV11-2 and TRBJ2-7, with 7 bases lining up with TRBD2. Per the germline V gene, CDR1 is SGHAT and CDR2 is FQNNGV. This CDR3 region has 15 residues. Germline trimming cut 4 bases from V and 3 bases from J; bases unmatched to any gene: 9. CDR3 sequence reads: CASSSRTSSGYEQYF. In nucleotides, the CDR3 is TGTGCCAGCAGCTCCAGGACTTCTAGCGGCTACGAGCAGTACTTC.

V gene TRBV28 combines with J gene TRBJ1-5; 8 nucleotides align to TRBD1. The CDR3 has 18 residues. Germline assignment: CDR1 MDHEN and CDR2 SYDVKM. V was pared by 5 bases and J by 6 bases, with 18 bases of the junction left unmatched. CDR3 DNA sequence: TGTGCCAGCAGTACAATGACCCGGACAGGGAAGAAGGGTCAGCCCCAGCATTTT. Its protein is CASSTMTRTGKKGQPQHF.

The V and J genes are TRBV12-3 or TRBV12-4 and TRBJ1-1; possibly TRBD1 for D (5 bases). The CDR3 spans 11 residues. V was trimmed by 4 bases and J by 9 bases, leaving 9 bases between them. CDR3: CASSYRQKAFF. The CDR3 DNA reads TGTGCCAGCAGTTACCGACAGAAAGCTTTCTTT.

This chain links TRBV5-4 with TRBJ1-4; tentatively, D is TRBD1 (5 bases). This CDR3 spans 15 amino acids. V lost 4 bases and J 3 bases, leaving 13 bases between the germline ends. Germline CDR1 is SGHNT and CDR2 is YYREEE (reference sequence). The CDR3: CASSVARGANEKLFF. CDR3 DNA: TGTGCCAGCAGCGTGGCACGAGGGGCTAATGAAAAACTGTTTTTT.

In regard to this clone: Distinct nucleotide sequences in the sample also encode this CDR3. The rearrangement joins TRBV28 to TRBJ1-2; D is ambiguous. The CDR3 consists of 12 residues. The ends were cut back, 3 bases at V and 5 bases at J, with 7 bases in the middle. Germline V gives CDR1 MDHEN, CDR2 SYDVKM. CDR3 sequence reads: CASSLSSYGYTF. CDR3 bases: TGTGCCAGCAGTTTGAGCAGTTATGGCTACACCTTC.

V and J are TRBV5-1 and TRBJ2-5, with TRBD2 as a possible D gene (5 bases). CDR3 length: 14 amino acids. The V and J ends lost 4 bases and 4 bases respectively, with 14 bases between them. CDR1 is SGHRS, CDR2 YFSETQ, per germline. DNA of the CDR3: TGCGCCAGCAGCCCCTATGGAGGTACAGAGACCCAGTACTTC. Translating gives CASSPYGGTETQYF.

The J gene is TRBJ1-3, the V gene TRBV19; possible D gene TRBD1, 5 bases. This CDR3 region has 14 residues. The V end was cut by 10 bases, the J end by 2 bases, with 15 bases between. From germline, CDR1 is LNHDA and CDR2 SQIVND (reference sequence). Here the CDR3 reads CATARGGTGNTIYF. CDR3 in DNA: TGTGCCACCGCGCGGGGGGGAACTGGAAACACCATATATTTT.